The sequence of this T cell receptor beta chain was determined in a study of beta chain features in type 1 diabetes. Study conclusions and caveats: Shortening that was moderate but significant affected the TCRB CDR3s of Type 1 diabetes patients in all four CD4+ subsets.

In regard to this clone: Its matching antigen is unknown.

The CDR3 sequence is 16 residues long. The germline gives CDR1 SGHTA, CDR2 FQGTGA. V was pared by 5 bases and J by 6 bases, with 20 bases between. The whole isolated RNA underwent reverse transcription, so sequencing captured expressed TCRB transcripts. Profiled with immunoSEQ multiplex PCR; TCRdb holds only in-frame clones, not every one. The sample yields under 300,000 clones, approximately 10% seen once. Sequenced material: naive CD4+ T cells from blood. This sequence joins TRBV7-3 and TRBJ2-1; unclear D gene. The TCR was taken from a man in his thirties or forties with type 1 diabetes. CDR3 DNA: TGTGCCAGCAGCGACATCAGCAGACAATTGGTCAATGAGCAGTTCTTC. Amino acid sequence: CASSDISRQLVNEQFF.